This TCR beta chain was identified during a study of cytomegalovirus exposure and HLA in healthy donors. Whole-study results and caveats: Previously analyzed data showed that most TCR beta V segments were productive at a frequency of about 90% or about 30%. The study recorded over 150 TCR beta chains that were cytomegalovirus-associated.

Germline V CDR1 and CDR2: LNHDA, SQIVND (reference sequence). The CDR3 is made up of 14 amino acids. V gave up 7 bases and J gave up 1 base, with 10 bases separating them. Primers for the PCR totalled 60 Vbeta and 13 Jbeta. Repertoires were generated with immunoSEQ multiplex PCR, while TCRdb's copy carries only in-frame clones and drops some. The sample includes 200,000 to 250,000 clones, approximately 83% of them seen just once. Comments on this clone: Its antigen is currently unknown.

This sequence originates from a boy between 2 and 10 years old in good health and CMV-seronegative. The sample was PBMCs. This chain joins TRBV19 and TRBJ2-2; D is uncertain. CDR3 sequence: CASTHHGNTGELFF. The CDR3 DNA is TGTGCCAGTACCCACCACGGGAACACCGGGGAGCTGTTTTTT.